Listed below are T cell receptor beta chains from one sample, sequenced in a study of blood T cell repertoires in COVID-19. Here immunoSEQ multiplex PCR was the method, and the copy in TCRdb shows in-frame clones only, minus some. Of 310,000 or so clones listed, 70% to 90% are singletons. Sequencing used PBMCs or T cells enriched from blood (not recorded which). Receptors originate from a woman aged 40 to 55 who had recovered from COVID-19. The CDR3 runs from the conserved cysteine through the conserved F or W. Fields, in order: CDR3 protein, clone size, D gene, V gene, J gene. The D gene is left open where the match is weak. Expanded clones are given a class, and other clones once, few, many or no size at all.

CDR3aa: CASKVAGRASEQYF
abundance: -
d_gene: TRBD2
v_gene: TRBV2
j_gene: TRBJ2-7

CDR3aa: CSVGDSYEQYF
abundance: -
d_gene: -
v_gene: TRBV29-1
j_gene: TRBJ2-7

CDR3aa: CASSPGNQPQHF
abundance: -
d_gene: -
v_gene: TRBV28
j_gene: TRBJ1-5

CDR3aa: CSVLGGPNTEAFF
abundance: -
d_gene: -
v_gene: TRBV29-1
j_gene: TRBJ1-1

CDR3aa: CASSLDRRRGGTGELFF
abundance: -
d_gene: -
v_gene: TRBV11-3
j_gene: TRBJ2-2

CDR3aa: CASSVGGSKEQYF
abundance: once
d_gene: TRBD2
v_gene: TRBV12-3/TRBV12-4
j_gene: TRBJ2-7

CDR3aa: CASSIRPGTGTDAFF
abundance: -
d_gene: TRBD1
v_gene: TRBV19
j_gene: TRBJ1-1

CDR3aa: CASSPGLAGTSYNEQFF
abundance: -
d_gene: TRBD2
v_gene: TRBV19
j_gene: TRBJ2-1

CDR3aa: CATLSDRGINQPQHF
abundance: -
d_gene: TRBD1
v_gene: TRBV6-5
j_gene: TRBJ1-5

CDR3aa: CASIPAGATYNSPLHF
abundance: -
d_gene: -
v_gene: TRBV28
j_gene: TRBJ1-6

CDR3aa: CATGQGTEKLFF
abundance: few
d_gene: TRBD1
v_gene: TRBV5-4
j_gene: TRBJ1-4

CDR3aa: CASSQDPGYAYEQYF
abundance: -
d_gene: -
v_gene: TRBV4-3
j_gene: TRBJ2-7

CDR3aa: CASSPTDSLHTGELFF
abundance: -
d_gene: -
v_gene: TRBV18
j_gene: TRBJ2-2

CDR3aa: CASSLEQRGEQYF
abundance: -
d_gene: TRBD2
v_gene: TRBV7-8
j_gene: TRBJ2-7

CDR3aa: CASSKDRATNEKLFF
abundance: -
d_gene: TRBD1
v_gene: TRBV2
j_gene: TRBJ1-4

CDR3aa: CASSEYRDSDTDTQYF
abundance: once
d_gene: TRBD1
v_gene: TRBV9
j_gene: TRBJ2-3

CDR3aa: CAITPGYHSGNTIYF
abundance: -
d_gene: -
v_gene: TRBV28
j_gene: TRBJ1-3

CDR3aa: CAWNRRGAGYGYTF
abundance: -
d_gene: -
v_gene: TRBV30
j_gene: TRBJ1-2

CDR3aa: CASSFSGEKLFF
abundance: -
d_gene: -
v_gene: TRBV12-3/TRBV12-4
j_gene: TRBJ1-4

CDR3aa: CASSLTRASYGYTF
abundance: -
d_gene: -
v_gene: TRBV7-3
j_gene: TRBJ1-2

CDR3aa: CASSGPWAGAEAFF
abundance: -
d_gene: -
v_gene: TRBV28
j_gene: TRBJ1-1

CDR3aa: CASQAGEGSTEAFF
abundance: -
d_gene: -
v_gene: TRBV7-2
j_gene: TRBJ1-1

CDR3aa: CASSLNLVGGYTF
abundance: once
d_gene: -
v_gene: TRBV7-2
j_gene: TRBJ1-2

CDR3aa: CASSHPVSGPYNEQFF
abundance: -
d_gene: -
v_gene: TRBV18
j_gene: TRBJ2-1

CDR3aa: CASSEAGATTFYEQYF
abundance: -
d_gene: -
v_gene: TRBV6-1
j_gene: TRBJ2-7

CDR3aa: CASSDGQGYGYTF
abundance: -
d_gene: TRBD1
v_gene: TRBV27
j_gene: TRBJ1-2

CDR3aa: CASSQARQGAGETQYF
abundance: -
d_gene: TRBD1
v_gene: TRBV4-3
j_gene: TRBJ2-5

CDR3aa: CASTQRASGEYEQFF
abundance: -
d_gene: -
v_gene: TRBV4-2
j_gene: TRBJ2-1

CDR3aa: CASSADRQLNQPQHF
abundance: -
d_gene: -
v_gene: TRBV21-1
j_gene: TRBJ1-5

CDR3aa: CASSTDRLNTGELFF
abundance: -
d_gene: -
v_gene: TRBV7-9
j_gene: TRBJ2-2

CDR3aa: CASSLSQGAKNPFF
abundance: -
d_gene: -
v_gene: TRBV27
j_gene: TRBJ1-1

CDR3aa: CASSTPGSRGYNEQFF
abundance: -
d_gene: -
v_gene: TRBV19
j_gene: TRBJ2-1

CDR3aa: CASSEGPGQVRETQYF
abundance: -
d_gene: TRBD1
v_gene: TRBV6-1
j_gene: TRBJ2-5

CDR3aa: CASSLAIRTDTQYF
abundance: -
d_gene: -
v_gene: TRBV5-1
j_gene: TRBJ2-3

CDR3aa: CAWSVRTDTQYF
abundance: -
d_gene: -
v_gene: TRBV30
j_gene: TRBJ2-3

CDR3aa: CASSPGRGSSFF
abundance: -
d_gene: -
v_gene: TRBV7-2
j_gene: TRBJ2-1

CDR3aa: CASSTGQAAETQYF
abundance: -
d_gene: TRBD1
v_gene: TRBV9
j_gene: TRBJ2-5

CDR3aa: CASSLGSSGGTLAKNIQYF
abundance: -
d_gene: TRBD2
v_gene: TRBV5-8
j_gene: TRBJ2-4

CDR3aa: CASSLLSGAKWFF
abundance: -
d_gene: TRBD2
v_gene: TRBV6-2/TRBV6-3
j_gene: TRBJ2-1

CDR3aa: CASSFTVATNEKLFF
abundance: -
d_gene: -
v_gene: TRBV7-2
j_gene: TRBJ1-4

CDR3aa: CSVADLPRVEETQYF
abundance: -
d_gene: -
v_gene: TRBV29-1
j_gene: TRBJ2-5

CDR3aa: CAWSVRRSETQYF
abundance: -
d_gene: -
v_gene: TRBV30
j_gene: TRBJ2-5

CDR3aa: CASSFASGGSGRSGEQFF
abundance: -
d_gene: TRBD2
v_gene: TRBV7-3
j_gene: TRBJ2-1

CDR3aa: CASRTKLAETNF
abundance: few
d_gene: -
v_gene: TRBV6-5
j_gene: TRBJ2-5

CDR3aa: CASSAGSSGNTIYF
abundance: -
d_gene: -
v_gene: TRBV4-3
j_gene: TRBJ1-3

CDR3aa: CASSFGAGPSYNEQFF
abundance: -
d_gene: TRBD2
v_gene: TRBV28
j_gene: TRBJ2-1

CDR3aa: CASSLPGNTEAFF
abundance: -
d_gene: -
v_gene: TRBV19
j_gene: TRBJ1-1

CDR3aa: CASSSGTSDYYEQYF
abundance: -
d_gene: TRBD2
v_gene: TRBV28
j_gene: TRBJ2-7

CDR3aa: CASMDDRGPKGYTF
abundance: -
d_gene: TRBD1
v_gene: TRBV6-5
j_gene: TRBJ1-2

CDR3aa: CASSSRIEAFF
abundance: -
d_gene: -
v_gene: TRBV19
j_gene: TRBJ1-1

CDR3aa: CASSPTGNPDTQYF
abundance: -
d_gene: -
v_gene: TRBV18
j_gene: TRBJ2-3

CDR3aa: CASSRGPGTFYEQYF
abundance: -
d_gene: -
v_gene: TRBV6-5
j_gene: TRBJ2-7

CDR3aa: CASTDSPKGQPQHF
abundance: -
d_gene: -
v_gene: TRBV28
j_gene: TRBJ1-5